The sequence of this T cell receptor beta chain was determined in a study of T cell responses to AZD1222 COVID-19 vaccine (dated by TCRdb to the early 2020s). Looking at the study overall: Because spike-specific TCR depth and breadth did not differ between the two schedules, AZD1222 recipients who got a second dose at roughly 4 weeks were pooled with those who got a second dose at roughly 12 weeks. TCR sequencing covered 230 to 250 trial participants: 200 to 210 given two doses of AZD1222 and 26 given two doses of MenACWY control vaccine. Trial participants were enrolled by age into 18-55, 56-69 and 70-plus year subgroups, with about 150, 28 and 57 TCR-sequenced participants respectively. What the research found in general, with its limitations: Reportedly, close to half of the unique spike-specific TCRs recognized epitopes lying outside the regions that are mutated in the B.1.351 and B.1.1.7 variants. CD4 TCRs associated with the vaccine covered the entire spike protein, and the dominant responses were in regions 160-218 and 743-854. Conclusions about previously exposed vaccinees are limited, since just six AZD1222 recipients were seropositive for SARS-CoV-2 at baseline. After two AZD1222 doses, spike-specific TCR breadth and depth were significantly higher than at day 0 and than in MenACWY recipients. Participants were mostly white British, with more females than males. The authors suggested clonal diversity may have been underestimated. The 56-69-year group was small, and its depth increase did not reach significance, likely because of low power. Because no day 14 peak-response samples were available, the repertoires could be characterized only after the peak T cell response.

The CDR3 regions of human TCRbeta chains were analyzed by immunosequencing. In the original analysis: Repertoire TCRs were checked for matches against a reference library of SARS-CoV-2-specific TCRs that had been generated using the MIRA antigen-specificity platform. Breadth was defined as the fraction of unique TCRs that were SARS-CoV-2-associated. Depth was defined as the fraction of total T cells that were SARS-CoV-2-associated. Using the MIRA data, each spike-specific TCR was mapped to the spike region that the TCR reacts to and placed in a CD4 or CD8 class. Log10-transformed breadth and depth values were compared by one-way ANOVA with Sidak's multiple comparisons tests. What TCRdb holds here is the immuneACCESS table cut down to in-frame rearrangements. Part of the clones is not present; checked against another copy, under half of the missing clones reflect an unresolved V gene, and the others are unexplained. V and J calls and clone size are copied from that table; D and trimming were computed from the DNA. The sample table contains approximately 100,000 clones; only one count was recorded for about 90% of them. The ten largest clones take up about 15% of the sample.

Germline trimming amounts to 3 bases on V and 3 bases on J, with 18 as the count of junction bases outside the gene matches. The CDR3 spans 20 residues, from the cysteine through the phenylalanine. The only DNA kept is the CDR3, 60 bases in frame from the first base. The germline V gene specifies MDHEN as CDR1 and SYDVKM as CDR2. This sample's time point label indicates: baseline before first vaccination. Vaccinee samples came from UK trials COV001 and COV002, including a single-blind randomized controlled phase 2/3 trial of AZD1222 (ChAdOx1 nCoV-19) in healthy adults. For TCRbeta chain sequencing, PBMC samples from trial participants were taken at day 0 and at day 28 after the second dose. This clone is assessed as medium-sized (0.01 to 0.1%). This receptor's antigen is unknown. No base quality values were provided; no much bigger clone lies one nucleotide off.

This sequence was found in an adult in good health. This chain is built from TRBV28 and TRBJ2-7, with 12 bases matching TRBD2. This sample comprised peripheral blood, obtained on day 0 of AZD1222 vaccination. This receptor carries the CDR3 CASSFRPGLAGETRDYEQYF. The base sequence is TGTGCCAGCAGTTTTCGCCCGGGACTAGCGGGTGAGACTCGCGACTACGAGCAGTACTTC.